The clone carrying this TCR beta chain was found a few times. This record comes from a study of shared clonotypes between healthy human individuals. Study in general: Three plates each covered CD4 naive and memory; CD8 naive two, CD8 memory one.

Clones were read by immunoSEQ multiplex PCR, and TCRdb kept only the in-frame ones, dropping some. The profile covers some 1,100,000 clones, with 75% to 85% appearing a single time and more than 0.5% taken by the ten largest. Subsets obtained from CD4+ cells comprised CD45RA+ naive and CD45RA-negative memory cells. The V end lost 3 bases, the J end lost 0 bases, and 12 bases lay between the germline ends. Germline CDR1 is SGHNT and CDR2 is YYREEE (reference sequence). The CDR3 is 15 amino acids. The sample taken for sequencing was memory CD4+ T cells from PBMCs. Sample subset: CD45RA-negative fraction. The sequence was obtained from a young man in good health. Some clones in this sample may be carry-over from other donors' samples. The J gene is TRBJ1-2, the V gene TRBV5-4; maybe TRBD1 (5 bases). CDR3 DNA: TGTGCCAGCAGCTCACGGGACCGACCTAACTATGGCTACACCTTC. It specifies CASSSRDRPNYGYTF.